This T cell receptor (beta chain) was sequenced during a study of T cells in Graves' hyperthyroidism and ophthalmopathy. In its sample, this clonotype was seen many times. This CDR3 has 15 residues. Germline V gene data show CDR1 as SGHDT and CDR2 as YYEEEE. V lost 5 bases and J 0 bases, leaving 11 bases between the germline ends. Participants, patients aged 18 to 65, had newly diagnosed hyperthyroidism with a duration under 2 months. What was amplified from RNA transcripts were TCR beta CDR3 regions. First-round RT-PCR targeting the TCR CDR3 was performed with the HTBI primer set. TCRdb called the multiplex PCR reads again in MiXCR, with one record for every CDR3 protein. The data show about 130,000 distinct CDR3 sequences, around 20% seen once.

The chain recombines TRBV5-6 with TRBJ2-2, with D perhaps TRBD1 (6 bases). The sequence derives from a woman between 50 and 59 years old with Graves' hyperthyroidism that later progressed to Graves' ophthalmopathy. Sequencing was done on a sample of blood. The CDR3 bases are TGTGCCAGCAGAAAAGGACAGACGAACACCGGGGAGCTGTTTTTT. Its translation: CASRKGQTNTGELFF.